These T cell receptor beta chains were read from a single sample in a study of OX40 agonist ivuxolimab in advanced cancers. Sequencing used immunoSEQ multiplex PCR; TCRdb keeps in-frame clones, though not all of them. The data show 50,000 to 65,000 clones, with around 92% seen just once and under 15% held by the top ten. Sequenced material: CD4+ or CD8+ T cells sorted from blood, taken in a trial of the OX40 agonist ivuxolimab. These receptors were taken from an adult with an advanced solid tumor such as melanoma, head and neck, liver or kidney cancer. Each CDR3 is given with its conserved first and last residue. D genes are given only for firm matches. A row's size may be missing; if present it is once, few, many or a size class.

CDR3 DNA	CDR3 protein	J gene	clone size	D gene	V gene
TGTGCCAGCAGTTACGGGACTAGCAACAATGAGCAGTTCTTC	CASSYGTSNNEQFF	TRBJ2-1	-	TRBD2	TRBV6-5
TGTGCCAGCTCACCTTTTGGTGGGGGGGACCTGAACACCGGGGAGCTGTTTTTT	CASSPFGGGDLNTGELFF	TRBJ2-2	-	TRBD2	TRBV18
TGTGCCAGCAGCCGTCCAGGGGATTCGAACTATGGCTACACCTTC	CASSRPGDSNYGYTF	TRBJ1-2	-	-	TRBV13
TGTGCCAGCTCCGGGACAGGGACCCTGAATGAGCAGTTCTTC	CASSGTGTLNEQFF	TRBJ2-1	-	TRBD1	TRBV6-6
TGTGCCAGCAGAGGACTAGAGAGCGCCGGGGAGCTGTTTTTT	CASRGLESAGELFF	TRBJ2-2	-	TRBD2	TRBV2
TGTGCCAGCAGCGTAGACAGGGGGCCTTCCTACGAGCAGTACTTC	CASSVDRGPSYEQYF	TRBJ2-7	-	TRBD1	TRBV9
TGTGCCAGCAGTTTTCTCAAACTAGCGGGGGCGCGGAATGAGCAGTTCTTC	CASSFLKLAGARNEQFF	TRBJ2-1	-	TRBD2	TRBV28
TGTGCCAGCAGTCTAATCGGACAGGGGCAGGACGGCTACACCTTC	CASSLIGQGQDGYTF	TRBJ1-2	-	TRBD1	TRBV27
TGTGCCAGCAGCTTAGGGGCAGGAGACAATGAGCAGTTCTTC	CASSLGAGDNEQFF	TRBJ2-1	-	-	TRBV7-8
TGTGCCAGCAGGGATTGGACAGGGGGCGCAGATACGCAGTATTTT	CASRDWTGGADTQYF	TRBJ2-3	-	TRBD1	TRBV2
TGTGCCAGCAGCTCGGACATGGACTCAGGGGGTCGCTACGAGCAGTACTTC	CASSSDMDSGGRYEQYF	TRBJ2-7	-	TRBD1	TRBV5-6
TGCGCCAGCAGTGACCACAGCTCCTACAATGAGCAGTTCTTC	CASSDHSSYNEQFF	TRBJ2-1	-	-	TRBV10-1
TGTGCCAGCAGTGAGACAGGGGACTACTACAATGAGCAGTTCTTC	CASSETGDYYNEQFF	TRBJ2-1	-	-	TRBV25-1
TGCGCCAGCAGCTTGGCCAGGAACACTGAAGCTTTCTTT	CASSLARNTEAFF	TRBJ1-1	few	-	TRBV5-1
TGTGCCAGCAGACCCCAGCACGAGCAGTACTTC	CASRPQHEQYF	TRBJ2-7	-	-	TRBV6-5
TGTGCTAGTGGCTCTCGACCGACAGGGGCGGAGACTGAAGCTTTCTTT	CASGSRPTGAETEAFF	TRBJ1-1	-	TRBD1	TRBV12-5
TGTGCCAGCAGCTTTCCCACCAGGGGTTACGAGCAGTACTTC	CASSFPTRGYEQYF	TRBJ2-7	-	-	TRBV13
TGTGCCAGCAGCCCGTCCCAGTGGGAGCAGTACTTC	CASSPSQWEQYF	TRBJ2-7	-	-	TRBV7-9
TGCGCCAGCAGCCAAGTGGCAGGGGGCCTAGACACTGAAGCTTTCTTT	CASSQVAGGLDTEAFF	TRBJ1-1	-	TRBD1	TRBV4-1
TGTGCCAGTAGTATCCTCCACGGACAGGGAAATGAGCAGTTCTTC	CASSILHGQGNEQFF	TRBJ2-1	-	TRBD1	TRBV19
TGCAGCGTGCTCGGAGCGGGAGGCTACACCTTC	CSVLGAGGYTF	TRBJ1-2	-	-	TRBV29-1
TGCGCCAGCAGCCAAGGACTAGCGGGCACAGATACGCAGTATTTT	CASSQGLAGTDTQYF	TRBJ2-3	-	TRBD2	TRBV4-3
TGTGCCCGGGACTTTGACTATGGCTACACCTTC	CARDFDYGYTF	TRBJ1-2	-	-	TRBV30
TGTGCCAGTAGCCAGGTACCTGGAAACACCATATATTTT	CASSQVPGNTIYF	TRBJ1-3	-	-	TRBV19
TGTGCCAGCAGTTTAATCGGGACAGTCTATGGCTACACCTTC	CASSLIGTVYGYTF	TRBJ1-2	-	TRBD1	TRBV27
TGCGCCAGCAGCCAAGTAGCGGGGGTCACAGATACGCAGTATTTT	CASSQVAGVTDTQYF	TRBJ2-3	-	TRBD2	TRBV4-1
TGCAGCGTTGAGACAGGTTGGAGCGGCTACACCTTC	CSVETGWSGYTF	TRBJ1-2	once	-	TRBV29-1
TGCGCCAGCAGCTTGGAGGCGCTCTCCTATAATTCACCCCTCCACTTT	CASSLEALSYNSPLHF	TRBJ1-6	-	-	TRBV5-1
TGTGCCAGCAGTAAGGACAGGGGGCTAACTAATGAAAAACTGTTTTTT	CASSKDRGLTNEKLFF	TRBJ1-4	-	TRBD1	TRBV28
TGCGCCAGCAGATCAGACCGGCACACTGAAGCTTTCTTT	CASRSDRHTEAFF	TRBJ1-1	-	-	TRBV5-1
TGTGCCAGCAGCCCAGGGACAGTGTTTTTTCAGCCCCAGCATTTT	CASSPGTVFFQPQHF	TRBJ1-5	-	TRBD1	TRBV7-2
TGTGCCAGCAGCTTTTTTACAGGCGGCGGTGAAGCTTTCTTT	CASSFFTGGGEAFF	TRBJ1-1	-	-	TRBV7-9
TGTGCCAGCAGCTTAGTGTCGGGCGGCAGGGGGCAGGGCTACACCTTC	CASSLVSGGRGQGYTF	TRBJ1-2	-	TRBD1	TRBV7-6
TGTGCCAGCGGCCCCACCGGGTACGAGCAGTACTTC	CASGPTGYEQYF	TRBJ2-7	-	-	TRBV5-5
TGTGCCAGCAGTTACTCGGGGACAGCCTATGGCTACACCTTC	CASSYSGTAYGYTF	TRBJ1-2	-	TRBD1	TRBV6-6
TGTGCCAGCAGTTACGAAGCAGGGGGTCAGCCCCAGCATTTT	CASSYEAGGQPQHF	TRBJ1-5	-	TRBD1	TRBV6-5
TGTGCCAGCTCACTGGACAAGCCTTACGAGCAGTACTTC	CASSLDKPYEQYF	TRBJ2-7	-	-	TRBV18
TGTGCCAGCAGCGGGAACCGGGACAGGGGATTCGATGAGCAGTTCTTC	CASSGNRDRGFDEQFF	TRBJ2-1	-	TRBD1	TRBV9
TGTGCCAGCAGTTTAAATGGGGCCTTCCCTAACTATGGCTACACCTTC	CASSLNGAFPNYGYTF	TRBJ1-2	-	-	TRBV27
TGTGCCACCAGAGGCGTCGCGTTTGGCAATCAGCCCCAGCATTTT	CATRGVAFGNQPQHF	TRBJ1-5	-	-	TRBV15
TGCGCCAGCAGCCCCCTACACCATACCGGGGAGCTGTTTTTT	CASSPLHHTGELFF	TRBJ2-2	-	-	TRBV4-3
TGTGCCAGCAGTGAAGCTGGGGTAGATACGCAGTATTTT	CASSEAGVDTQYF	TRBJ2-3	-	-	TRBV6-1
TGTGCCAGCAGCGTCCTCTGGGACCAGCCCCAGCATTTT	CASSVLWDQPQHF	TRBJ1-5	-	-	TRBV9
TGTGCCATCAGGAAGGGCCAGACAGGGGAGGGGATTCAAGAGACCCAGTACTTC	CAIRKGQTGEGIQETQYF	TRBJ2-5	few	-	TRBV10-3
TGCAGTGCTAAGGAAGGTTACGAGCAGTACTTC	CSAKEGYEQYF	TRBJ2-7	-	-	TRBV20-1
TGCGCCAGCAGCTTGGGGGATTCTAACTATGGCTACACCTTC	CASSLGDSNYGYTF	TRBJ1-2	-	-	TRBV5-1
TGTGCCAGCAGTTTAGGTCGTCCGGGCACGCAGTATTTT	CASSLGRPGTQYF	TRBJ2-3	-	-	TRBV27
TGTGCCATCAGTGAGGGGGGGCTGAACACTGAAGCTTTCTTT	CAISEGGLNTEAFF	TRBJ1-1	-	-	TRBV10-3
TGTGCCAGCAGTTACTCCGGTCCCTCTGGAAACACCATATATTTT	CASSYSGPSGNTIYF	TRBJ1-3	-	-	TRBV6-5
TGTGCCAGTAGCAAGCCTGAGAACACTGAAGCTTTCTTT	CASSKPENTEAFF	TRBJ1-1	-	-	TRBV19
TGTGCCAGCATCGCGGGGACAGTGAACACTGAAGCTTTCTTT	CASIAGTVNTEAFF	TRBJ1-1	-	TRBD1	TRBV6-5